Listed below are T cell receptor beta chains from one sample, sequenced in a study of cytomegalovirus exposure and HLA in healthy donors. The data were produced by immunoSEQ multiplex PCR, yet TCRdb's version contains in-frame clones alone and is incomplete. The sample has about 93,000 clones; about four fifths are singletons. Sequenced material: PBMCs. The receptor source for this set is a woman aged 35 to 49 in good health and CMV-seronegative. CDR3s leave out the opening cysteine and the closing phenylalanine or tryptophan.

j_call v_call cdr3_aa
TRBJ2-1 TRBV9 ASSAGGGRGYNEQF
TRBJ1-1 TRBV28 ASSQEGFTEAF
TRBJ1-2 TRBV6-5 ASSLDHRENYGYT
TRBJ1-2 TRBV27 ASSLWPGQSRT
TRBJ2-1 TRBV19 ASSMASGRINEQF
TRBJ1-1 TRBV6-4 ASRSGTARNTEAF
TRBJ2-5 TRBV19 ASSVRQGRETQY
TRBJ2-7 TRBV5-4 ASSMPGQGAQEQY
TRBJ1-1 TRBV4-1 ASSAGAFSDTEAF
TRBJ2-1 TRBV6-1 ASSDYPGPQRNEQF
TRBJ1-1 TRBV28 ASSLVGQNTEAF
TRBJ2-1 TRBV19 ASSIAPGGSYNEQF
TRBJ2-7 TRBV9 ASSVAPVNSYEQY
TRBJ1-5 TRBV5-4 ASSLRGQPQH
TRBJ1-2 TRBV27 ASSFWTGGSNYGYT
TRBJ1-2 TRBV19 ASTQVTGGVYGYT
TRBJ2-1 TRBV10-3 AITSGSYNEQF
TRBJ2-7 TRBV2 ASRYGTSGPFMGSYEQY
TRBJ2-2 TRBV19 ASRPEGFTGELF
TRBJ1-5 TRBV19 ASNVWGRRGAQPQH
TRBJ1-5 TRBV5-4 ASSLWDRGPNQPQH
TRBJ2-7 TRBV29-1 SVEDCAVADPTTSGGTSYEQY
TRBJ1-2 TRBV5-6 ASSSYPRTGDYGYT
TRBJ2-3 TRBV7-8 ASSFLLAPDTQY
TRBJ2-5 TRBV7-2 ASSLNLIAGVGETQY
TRBJ1-2 TRBV2 ASRGDSYYGYT
TRBJ2-5 TRBV5-6 ASSRGLEQETQY
TRBJ1-5 TRBV27 ASSFTGENQPQH
TRBJ1-5 TRBV6-5 ASSYLNNQPQH
TRBJ2-6 TRBV5-1 ASSLAYGASGANVLT
TRBJ2-7 TRBV5-5 ASSLVAAWSSYEQY
TRBJ1-5 TRBV30 AWRGQGASQPQH
TRBJ2-3 TRBV11-3 ASSLGPGGTDTQY
TRBJ1-6 TRBV27 ASSLVADSPLH
TRBJ2-3 TRBV19 ASRRPGLEADTQY
TRBJ1-5 TRBV6-6 ASSPKTGYNQPQH